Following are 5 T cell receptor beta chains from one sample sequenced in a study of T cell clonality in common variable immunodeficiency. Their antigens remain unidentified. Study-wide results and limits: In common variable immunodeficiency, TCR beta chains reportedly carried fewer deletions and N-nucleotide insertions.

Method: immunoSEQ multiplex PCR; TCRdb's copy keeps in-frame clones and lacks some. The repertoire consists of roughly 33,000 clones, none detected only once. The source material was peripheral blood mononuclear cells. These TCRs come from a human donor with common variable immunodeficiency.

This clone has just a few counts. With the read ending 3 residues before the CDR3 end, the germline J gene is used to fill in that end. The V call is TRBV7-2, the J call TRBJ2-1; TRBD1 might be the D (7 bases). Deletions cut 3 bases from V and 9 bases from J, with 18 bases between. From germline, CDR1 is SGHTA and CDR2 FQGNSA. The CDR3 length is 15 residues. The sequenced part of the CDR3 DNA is TGTGCCAGCAGCTTGGCAGGGGGGACTCACACTGAG. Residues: CASSLAGGTHTE. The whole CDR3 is CASSLAGGTHTEQFF.

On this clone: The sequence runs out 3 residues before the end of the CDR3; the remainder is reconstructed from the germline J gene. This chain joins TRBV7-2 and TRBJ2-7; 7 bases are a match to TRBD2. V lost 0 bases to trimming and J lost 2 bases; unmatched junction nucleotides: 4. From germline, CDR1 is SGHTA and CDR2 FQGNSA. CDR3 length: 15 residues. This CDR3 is CASSLAASGPYEQYF. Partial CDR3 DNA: TGTGCCAGCAGCTTAGCTGCTAGCGGTCCCTACGAG.

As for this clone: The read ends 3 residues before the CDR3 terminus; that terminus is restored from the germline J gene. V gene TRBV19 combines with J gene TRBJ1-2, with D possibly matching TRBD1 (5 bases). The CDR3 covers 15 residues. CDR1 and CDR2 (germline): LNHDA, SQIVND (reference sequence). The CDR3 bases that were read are TGTGCCAGTAGTATCGGAGGGCAGGGAGATAGCGGC. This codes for CASSIGGQGDSG. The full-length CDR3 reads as CASSIGGQGDSGYTF.

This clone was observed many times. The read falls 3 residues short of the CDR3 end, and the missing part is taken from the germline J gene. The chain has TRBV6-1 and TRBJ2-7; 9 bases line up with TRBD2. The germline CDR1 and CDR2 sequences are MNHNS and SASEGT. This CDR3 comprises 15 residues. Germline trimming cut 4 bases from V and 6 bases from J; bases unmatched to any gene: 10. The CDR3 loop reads CASSGRASGALEQYF. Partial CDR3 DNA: TGTGCCAGCAGTGGTCGTGCTAGCGGGGCGCTCGAG.

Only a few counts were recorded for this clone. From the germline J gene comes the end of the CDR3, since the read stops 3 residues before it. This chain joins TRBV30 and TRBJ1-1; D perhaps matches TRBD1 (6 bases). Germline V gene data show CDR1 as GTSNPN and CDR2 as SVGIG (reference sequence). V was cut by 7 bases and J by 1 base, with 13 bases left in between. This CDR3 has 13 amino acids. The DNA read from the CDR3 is TGTGCCTCCCTACAGGGTTGGAACACTGAA. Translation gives CASLQGWNTE. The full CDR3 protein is CASLQGWNTEAFF.